This T cell receptor beta chain was sequenced for a study of CD8 T cells in Susac syndrome. CD8+ and CD4+ T cells from blood underwent TCR beta sequencing, which was carried out in a high-throughput format. Patients with Susac syndrome met diagnostic criteria defined recently for definite or probable disease. Reverse transcription of roughly 0.45 to 1 ug RNA was performed with random hexamers. By means of immunoSEQ multiplex PCR, TCR beta CDR3 spanning 54 Vbeta and 13 Jbeta underwent amplification. Each CDR3 protein gets one entry after TCRdb re-called the immunoSEQ multiplex PCR reads with MiXCR. Counted here are about 80,000 distinct CDR3 sequences, around 96% occurring once; the ten biggest clones make up around 0.41%. The CDR3 has 14 residues. Germline assignment: CDR1 DFQATT and CDR2 SNEGSKA (reference sequence). The V end was cut by 3 bases, the J end by 3 bases, with 15 bases between.

The receptor's source is a human donor with Susac syndrome. The chain combines TRBV20-1 with TRBJ2-7; no clear D gene. Sequencing used CD8+ T cells from PBMCs. CDR3 protein: CSARESLRVYEQYF. The CDR3 DNA follows: TGCAGTGCTAGGGAGTCCTTAAGAGTCTACGAGCAGTACTTC.